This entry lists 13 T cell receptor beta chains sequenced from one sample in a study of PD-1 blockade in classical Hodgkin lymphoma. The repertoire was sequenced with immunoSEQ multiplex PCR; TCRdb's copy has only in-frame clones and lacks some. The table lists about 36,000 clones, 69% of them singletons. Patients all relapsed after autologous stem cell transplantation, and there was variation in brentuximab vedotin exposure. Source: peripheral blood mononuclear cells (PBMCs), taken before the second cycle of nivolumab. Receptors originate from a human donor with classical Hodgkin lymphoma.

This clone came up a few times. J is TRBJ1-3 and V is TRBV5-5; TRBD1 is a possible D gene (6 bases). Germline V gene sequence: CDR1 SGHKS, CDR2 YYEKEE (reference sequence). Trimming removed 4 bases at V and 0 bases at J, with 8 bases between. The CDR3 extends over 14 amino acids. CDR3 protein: CASSQQGSGNTIYF. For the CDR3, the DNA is TGTGCCAGCAGCCAACAGGGCTCTGGAAACACCATATATTTT.

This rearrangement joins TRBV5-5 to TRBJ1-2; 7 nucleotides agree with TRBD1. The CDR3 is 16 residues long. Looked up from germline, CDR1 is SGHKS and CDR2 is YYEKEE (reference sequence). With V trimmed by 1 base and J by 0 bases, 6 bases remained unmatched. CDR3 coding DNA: TGTGCCAGCAGCTTGAACACAGGGGTTCCTAACTATGGCTACACCTTC. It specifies CASSLNTGVPNYGYTF. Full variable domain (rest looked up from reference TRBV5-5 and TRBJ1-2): DAGVTQSPTHLIKTRGQQVTLRCSPISGHKSVSWYQQVLGQGPQFIFQYYEKEERGRGNFPDRFSARQFPNYSSELNVNALLLGDSALYLCASSLNTGVPNYGYTFGSGTRLTVV.

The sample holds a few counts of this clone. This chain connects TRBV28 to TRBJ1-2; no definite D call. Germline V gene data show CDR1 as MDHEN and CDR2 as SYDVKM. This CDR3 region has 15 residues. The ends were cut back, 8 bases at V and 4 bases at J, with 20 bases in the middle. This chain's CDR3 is CASAGPFQGIYGYTF. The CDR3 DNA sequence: TGTGCCAGCGCCGGCCCCTTTCAAGGGATCTATGGCTACACCTTC.

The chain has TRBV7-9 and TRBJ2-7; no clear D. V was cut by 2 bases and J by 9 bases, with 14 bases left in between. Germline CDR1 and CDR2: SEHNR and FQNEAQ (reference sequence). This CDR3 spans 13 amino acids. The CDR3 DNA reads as TGTGCCAGCAGCTTATTTCCCCAACGGCGGCAGTACTTC. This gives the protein CASSLFPQRRQYF.

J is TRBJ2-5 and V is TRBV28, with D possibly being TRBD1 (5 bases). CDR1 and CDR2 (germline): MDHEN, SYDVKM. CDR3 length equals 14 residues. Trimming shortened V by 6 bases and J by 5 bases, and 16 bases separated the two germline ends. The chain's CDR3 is CASSPGQIVETQYF. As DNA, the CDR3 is TGTGCCAGCAGCCCAGGACAAATCGTCGAGACCCAGTACTTC. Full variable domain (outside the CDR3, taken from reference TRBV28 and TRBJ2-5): DVKVTQSSRYLVKRTGEKVFLECVQDMDHENMFWYRQDPGLGLRLIYFSYDVKMKEKGDIPEGYSVSREKKERFSLILESASTNQTSMYLCASSPGQIVETQYFGPGTRLLVL.

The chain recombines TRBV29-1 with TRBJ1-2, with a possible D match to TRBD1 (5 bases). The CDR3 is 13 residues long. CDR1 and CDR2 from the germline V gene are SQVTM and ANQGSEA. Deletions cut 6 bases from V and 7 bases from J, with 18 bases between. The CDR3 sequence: CSVLPGRGFGYTF. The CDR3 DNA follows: TGCAGCGTGCTCCCGGGACGGGGTTTTGGCTACACCTTC.

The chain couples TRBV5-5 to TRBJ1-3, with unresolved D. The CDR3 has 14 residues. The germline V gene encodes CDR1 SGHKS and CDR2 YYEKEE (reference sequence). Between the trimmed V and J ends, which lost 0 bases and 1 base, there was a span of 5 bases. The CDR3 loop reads CASSLAGSGNTIYF. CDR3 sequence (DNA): TGTGCCAGCAGCTTGGCGGGGTCTGGAAACACCATATATTTT.

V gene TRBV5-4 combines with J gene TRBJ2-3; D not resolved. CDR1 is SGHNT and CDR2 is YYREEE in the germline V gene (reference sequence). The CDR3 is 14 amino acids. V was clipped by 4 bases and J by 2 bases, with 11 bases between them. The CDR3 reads CASSVKTYTDTQYF. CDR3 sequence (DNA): TGTGCCAGCAGCGTCAAAACATACACAGATACGCAGTATTTT.

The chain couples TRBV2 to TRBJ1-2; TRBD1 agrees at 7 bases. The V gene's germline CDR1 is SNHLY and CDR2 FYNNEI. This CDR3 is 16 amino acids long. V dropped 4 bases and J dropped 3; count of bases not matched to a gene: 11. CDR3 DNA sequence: TGTGCCAGCAGTGGCCCCAAGACAGGGCGGGACTATGGCTACACCTTC. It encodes CASSGPKTGRDYGYTF.

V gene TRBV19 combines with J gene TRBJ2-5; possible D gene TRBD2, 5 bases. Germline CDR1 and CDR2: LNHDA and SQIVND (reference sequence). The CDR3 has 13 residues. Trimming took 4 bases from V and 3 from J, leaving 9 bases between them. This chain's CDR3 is CASSSGPKETQYF. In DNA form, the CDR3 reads TGTGCCAGTAGTAGCGGGCCCAAAGAGACCCAGTACTTC.

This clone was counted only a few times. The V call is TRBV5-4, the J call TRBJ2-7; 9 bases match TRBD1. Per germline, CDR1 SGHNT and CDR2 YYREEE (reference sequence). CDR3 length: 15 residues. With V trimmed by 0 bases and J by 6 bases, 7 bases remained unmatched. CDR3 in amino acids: CASSLVGQGKSEQYF. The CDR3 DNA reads TGTGCCAGCAGCTTGGTGGGACAGGGAAAGTCCGAGCAGTACTTC.

The DNA for the CDR3 is TGTGCCAGTTCCCATCAGGGGCGGCTCGCCACTGAAGCTTTCTTT. Its protein is CASSHQGRLATEAFF. The rearrangement uses TRBV19 and TRBJ1-1; TRBD1 is a possible D gene (6 bases). This CDR3 comprises 15 residues. V was cut by 8 bases and J by 4 bases, with 20 bases left in between. Germline assignment: CDR1 LNHDA and CDR2 SQIVND (reference sequence).

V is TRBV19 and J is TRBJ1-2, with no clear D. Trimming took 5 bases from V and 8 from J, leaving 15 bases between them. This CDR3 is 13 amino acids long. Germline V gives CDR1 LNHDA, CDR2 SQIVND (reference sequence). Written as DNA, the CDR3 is TGTGCCAGTAGTCGCCCGCCAGAGCGGGGCTACACCTTC. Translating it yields CASSRPPERGYTF.